Listed below are T cell receptor beta chains from one sample, sequenced in a study of T cells in Graves' hyperthyroidism and ophthalmopathy. TCRdb reanalysed the multiplex PCR reads using MiXCR and keeps one entry per CDR3 protein. The repertoire holds 600,000 or so distinct CDR3 sequences, with about 15% as singletons. The specimen sequenced was blood. These receptors all come from a woman aged 50 to 60 with Graves' ophthalmopathy. The CDR3 runs from the conserved cysteine through the conserved F or W. The D gene is left open where the match is weak. Not every row has a clone size; where given, it reads once, few, many or a size class.

clone_size j_call d_call v_call cdr3_nt cdr3_aa
many TRBJ1-1 . TRBV6-4 TGTGCCAGCAGTGACTCGAAGCCCGATGTTGCCCTTATGAACACTGAAGCTTTCTTT CASSDSKPDVALMNTEAFF
many TRBJ2-5 TRBD2 TRBV12-3/TRBV12-4 TGTGCCAGCAGTTTACTAGCGGGAGAGACCCAGTACTTC CASSLLAGETQYF
few TRBJ1-2 TRBD1 TRBV6-4 TGTGCCAGCAGTGACTCCGGGACAGGGGAGTCTGGCTACACCTTC CASSDSGTGESGYTF
. TRBJ1-6 TRBD1 TRBV6-5 TGTGCCGGCAGTTACTTTCCGGGACAGGGTGGGTCACCCCTCCACTTT CAGSYFPGQGGSPLHF
. TRBJ1-6 . TRBV30 TGTGCCTGGAGTCCCCAGGACGCTTCACCCCTCCACTTT CAWSPQDASPLHF
. TRBJ1-1 . TRBV6-2/TRBV6-3 TGTGCCAGCAGTTACACCACTAGGGGTGAAGCTTTCTTT CASSYTTRGEAFF
. TRBJ2-1 TRBD2 TRBV18 TGTGCCAGCTCACCACGGCGGGAGGGCCAGGAAAGTAAGTTCTTC CASSPRREGQESKFF
many TRBJ1-5 . TRBV7-2 TGTGCCAGCAGCCCTTGGGGTCAGCCCCAGCATTTT CASSPWGQPQHF
many TRBJ2-7 TRBD1 TRBV20-1 TGCAGTGCTAGCGAACCGGGACAGGGAACCTACGAGCAGTACTTC CSASEPGQGTYEQYF
. TRBJ2-7 . TRBV20-1 TGCAGTGCTAGAGATAAAGAGGGTCCCTACGAGCAGTACTTC CSARDKEGPYEQYF
few TRBJ2-2 . TRBV5-1 TGCGCCAGCAGCAGTGACAACACCGGGGAGCTGTTTTTT CASSSDNTGELFF
few TRBJ1-2 . TRBV24-1 TGTGCCACCAGTGATTCGGGTTATGGCTACACCTTC CATSDSGYGYTF
few TRBJ2-7 TRBD2 TRBV4-2 TGTGCCAGCAGCCACCCGGGGACTAGCGATTCCGAGCAGTACTTC CASSHPGTSDSEQYF
few TRBJ1-2 . TRBV29-1 TGCAGCGCCCTCTATCGTGGGACCTTAGGGGGCTACACCTTC CSALYRGTLGGYTF
. TRBJ2-1 TRBD2 TRBV25-1 TGTGCCAGCAGTGAATCAGGTGGACTAGCGGGAGGGAGGAAGTTCTTC CASSESGGLAGGRKFF
many TRBJ1-1 . TRBV5-1 TGCGCCAGCAGCTTGGAGGCCAGGGAACTGAACACTGAAGCTTTCTTT CASSLEARELNTEAFF
many TRBJ2-7 TRBD1 TRBV27 TGTGCCAGCAGTTCCCGGGACAGCCCCGAGCAGTACTTC CASSSRDSPEQYF
many TRBJ2-7 . TRBV28 TGTGCCAGCAGTTATTCGGGCAGGGGTTCCTTGGAGCAGTACTTC CASSYSGRGSLEQYF
. TRBJ1-2 TRBD1 TRBV29-1 TGCAGCGTTGAAACCGGGACAGCTAACTATGGCTACACCTTC CSVETGTANYGYTF
many TRBJ2-1 . TRBV7-3 TGTGCCAGCAGCTTAACTCGGGCTAGTGGAGAGCAGTTCTTC CASSLTRASGEQFF
many TRBJ2-7 TRBD2 TRBV6-2/TRBV6-3 TGTGCCAGCAGTTACCCCCTCGGGACTAGCGGGAGAATTTACGAGCAGTACTTC CASSYPLGTSGRIYEQYF
many TRBJ2-2 TRBD2 TRBV6-1 TGTGCCACTCAAAACTTAGCGGGAGCGGGGCGCGGCACCGGGGAGCTGTTTTTT CATQNLAGAGRGTGELFF
many TRBJ2-7 TRBD1 TRBV28 TGTGCCAGCAGTGTGGGACAGGGGGTCGACGAGCAGTACTTC CASSVGQGVDEQYF
many TRBJ1-2 TRBD1 TRBV13 TGTGCCAGCAGCCCAGGCCGGACAGGAAGAGGCTACACCTTC CASSPGRTGRGYTF
few TRBJ2-3 . TRBV19 TGTGCCAGTAGTAGCAGGGGATATACGCAGTATTTT CASSSRGYTQYF
few TRBJ2-6 . TRBV9 TGTGCCAGCAGCGTTGTGGGGCAGGCCCGGTCTGGGGCCAACGTCCTGACTTTC CASSVVGQARSGANVLTF
few TRBJ2-1 TRBD2 TRBV7-8 TGTGCCAGCAGCTCTCGGGGTAGCGGGAGTTTGGAGTTCTTC CASSSRGSGSLEFF
many TRBJ2-3 TRBD2 TRBV20-1 TGCAGTGCTAGAGTGATAGCGGGAGGGCGGGCAGATACGCAGTATTTT CSARVIAGGRADTQYF
few TRBJ1-5 TRBD1 TRBV14 TGTGCCAGCAGCCAAGTTAAGGGACAGGGAAAAGATCAGCCCCAGCATTTT CASSQVKGQGKDQPQHF
. TRBJ2-3 . TRBV29-1 TGCAGCGTTGGGCGGGGATCTACTTTGGGGACAGATACGCAGTATTTT CSVGRGSTLGTDTQYF
many TRBJ2-1 . TRBV12-3/TRBV12-4 TGTGCCAGCAGTTTAGCGGGAGACCCTATGCGAGAGCAGTTCTTC CASSLAGDPMREQFF
. TRBJ1-2 . TRBV2 TGTGCCAGCAGTGAAGAGGTAGACTCGTATGGCTACACCTTC CASSEEVDSYGYTF
. TRBJ1-1 TRBD1 TRBV25-1 TGTGCCAGCAGTGAGTCCCCAGGGGGGAATACTGAAGCTTTCTTT CASSESPGGNTEAFF